What follows is one TCR beta chain and its context. The antigen is unknown. Trimming pared 3 bases from V and 13 bases from J, leaving 16 bases between. The V gene's germline CDR1 is ENHRY and CDR2 SYGVKD. The CDR3 spans 13 residues. The source of the sample is a study of Ad26.COV2.S vaccination and SARS-CoV-2 variants. As to treatment: some 19 received Ad26.COV2.S at low or high dose, single or two shots; 5 received placebo; per-sample allocation not given. The samples were gathered on day 63 after the first injection of vaccine or placebo. Generated by immunoSEQ multiplex PCR, the TCRdb table keeps only in-frame clones and is missing some. This table has about 680,000 clones, more than 70% appearing once. Notes on the study in general: Measures of TCR breadth and depth may have fallen short of total T cell responses.

The V gene is TRBV10-3, the J gene TRBJ2-1, with a tentative D call TRBD1 (6 bases). Sequences were derived from peripheral blood, sampled in a trial of Ad26.COV2.S vaccine versus placebo. This clonotype originated in a person aged 18-60 years who received the Ad26.COV2.S COVID-19 vaccine or a placebo. The CDR3 region has the DNA TGTGCCATCAGTGACCCCGGACAGTTGTTCCAGTTCTTC. It is translated as CAISDPGQLFQFF.